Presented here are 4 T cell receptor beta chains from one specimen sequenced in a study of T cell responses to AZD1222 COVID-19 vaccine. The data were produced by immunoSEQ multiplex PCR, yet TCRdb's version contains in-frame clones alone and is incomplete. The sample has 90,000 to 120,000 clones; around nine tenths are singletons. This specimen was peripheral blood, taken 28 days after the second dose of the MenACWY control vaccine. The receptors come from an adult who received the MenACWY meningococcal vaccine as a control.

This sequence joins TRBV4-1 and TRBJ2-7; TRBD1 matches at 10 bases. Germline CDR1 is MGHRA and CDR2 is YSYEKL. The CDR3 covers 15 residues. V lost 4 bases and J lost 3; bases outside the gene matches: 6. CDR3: CASSRGQGDIYEQYF. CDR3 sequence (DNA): TGCGCCAGCAGCCGCGGACAGGGGGACATCTACGAGCAGTACTTC.

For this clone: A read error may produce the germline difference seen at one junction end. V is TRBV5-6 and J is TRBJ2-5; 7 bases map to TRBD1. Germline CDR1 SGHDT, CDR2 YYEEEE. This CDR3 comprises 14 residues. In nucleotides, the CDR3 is TGCAGACGGGCCGACAGGGAAACACAAGAGACCCAGTACTTC. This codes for CRRADRETQETQYF.

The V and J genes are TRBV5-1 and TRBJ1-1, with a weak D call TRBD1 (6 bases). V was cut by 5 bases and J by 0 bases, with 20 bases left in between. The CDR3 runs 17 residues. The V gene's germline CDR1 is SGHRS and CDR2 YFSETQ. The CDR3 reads CASSNSMTGVMNTEAFF. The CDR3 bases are TGCGCCAGCAGTAACTCAATGACAGGAGTAATGAACACTGAAGCTTTCTTT. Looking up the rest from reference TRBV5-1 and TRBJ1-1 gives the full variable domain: KAGVTQTPRYLIKTRGQQVTLSCSPISGHRSVSWYQQTPGQGLQFLFEYFSETQRNKGNFPGRFSGRQFSNSRSEMNVSTLELGDSALYLCASSNSMTGVMNTEAFFGQGTRLTVV.

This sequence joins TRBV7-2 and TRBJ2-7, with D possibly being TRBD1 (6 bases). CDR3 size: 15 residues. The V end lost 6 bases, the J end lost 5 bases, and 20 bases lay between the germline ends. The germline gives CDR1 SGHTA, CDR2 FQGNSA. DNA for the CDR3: TGTGCCAGCAGTTCCCAGGGGACCCTTGAAAACGAGCAGTACTTC. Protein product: CASSSQGTLENEQYF.